The source of this T cell receptor (beta chain) is a study of immune heterogeneity within non-small cell lung tumors (dated by TCRdb to the late 2010s). A note on the overall study: By histology, the tumors included roughly 11 non-squamous carcinomas, several squamous cell carcinomas and 1 tumor not otherwise specified. Whole-exome sequencing, RNA-seq and TCR beta repertoire sequencing were combined for multiple spatially distinct regions from each NSCLC tumor so that intratumoral immune heterogeneity could be examined. TCR repertoires were analyzed from some 57 tumor loci of about 15 patients, while transcriptome data covered only 40 to 50 loci from roughly 12 patients. Binding of neoantigens to the HLA alleles of each patient was predicted with netMHCpan-3.0 for mutant peptides of 8 to 11 amino acids. Overall study outcomes, separate from this receptor: For the most part, high-frequency TCR beta clonotypes differed from one individual patient to another. Local T-cell repertoire clonality showed a statistically significant but moderate positive correlation with local tumor mutational burden (R 0.3 to 0.35). Within a patient, the same dominant CDR3B clonotypes appeared at multiple loci, but different tumor locations also contained unique high-frequency clones.

The TCR beta CDR3 region was amplified with a multiplex PCR system, in which a first round of nine to eleven cycles was run using 32 V-gene forward and 13 J-gene reverse primers. The first PCR round was done with a QIAGEN Multiplex PCR Kit, and the primer sequences were filed in Chinese patent CN105087789A. Illumina universal primers were attached in a second round of PCR run with the Phusion High-Fidelity PCR Kit. The TCR libraries underwent paired-end sequencing with a read length of 151 bp on the Illumina HiSeq X Ten platform. Per the authors' processing: Reads without multiplex PCR primers were removed using Cutadapt, read pairs were merged using PEAR, and CDR3 regions were called using MiXCR with default settings. Shannon entropy measured repertoire diversity, while clonality was calculated as one minus the Shannon entropy divided by the ln of the count of productive unique sequences. Clonotypes present at frequencies of at least 0.5% were defined as dominant or high-frequency T-cell clones. TCRdb redid the processing of the public reads, applying fastp at Q25 and MiXCR, and retained in-frame beta chains. Every CDR3 protein is listed once, alongside the most common genes and DNA of its rows. These V and J calls originate from TCRdb's pipeline instead of the authors' own analysis. In this sample the table shows more than 9,000 distinct CDR3 sequences, 25% to 35% of which occur a single time. 8.1% of the sample is in the top ten clones.

CDR1 is given as SGHDT and CDR2 as YYEEEE, both from the germline V gene. V is trimmed back by 5 bases and J by 2 bases, and the junction contains 7 bases that no gene match accounts for. Its CDR3 holds 15 amino acids, cysteine through phenylalanine. CDR3 DNA is the only sequence kept; it has 45 bases, read in frame from the first base. On this clonotype itself: The antigen this receptor binds is unknown. Per-nucleotide qualities are absent, and no much larger clonotype sits a single base away.

Genomic DNA was extracted from bulk tumor tissue and used as the TCR template, and approximately 600 ng gDNA was amplified per sample. During surgery, multiple biopsies were taken from each primary tumor and placed as far apart as possible within the tumor mass. Patients in the study cohort, which was described as untreated, were newly diagnosed NSCLC cases going through curative surgery. Donors were some 15 newly diagnosed non-small cell lung cancer patients undergoing surgery with curative intent. Resected tumor masses were reviewed by two independent pathologists. Sequencing was performed only on DNA and RNA samples of high quality.

The chain is assembled from TRBV5-6 and TRBJ2-1, with 7 middle bases fitting TRBD1. This TCR derives from a woman in her sixties with non-small cell lung cancer. Material for sequencing was lung tumor tissue. The CDR3 protein sequence reads: CASSSTGEPYNEQFF. The nucleotides are TGTGCCAGCAGTTCCACAGGGGAACCCTACAATGAGCAGTTCTTC.